This entry features one T cell receptor beta chain sequence. This clone was observed many times. Its antigen is not yet known. No clone much larger than this one lies a single base away; base qualities are absent. These data are taken from a study of metastatic and nonmetastatic thyroid tumors (dated by TCRdb to the early 2020s). With regard to the full study: Repertoires were compared across peripheral blood and tumor or nodule tissue samples from malignant and benign thyroid patients.

The CDR1 and CDR2 encoded by the germline V gene are SGHTS and YDEGEE. V is trimmed back by 4 bases and J by 5 bases, and the junction contains 9 bases that no gene match accounts for. The CDR3, from cysteine to phenylalanine, totals 15 residues. Only the CDR3 DNA stays, 45 bases, in frame from base 1. Before undergoing thyroid surgery, none of the patients had been given any kind of treatment. The study retrospectively analysed patient clinical samples collected from the early 2010s to the late 2010s using T-cell receptor beta sequencing. Broad study findings and their caveats: In both blood and tumor samples, TCR beta diversity was reported to be significantly higher in malignant tumors than in benign nodules.

The method behind the library was PCR. The listed sequencing device is Illumina HiSeq 4000. High-throughput sequencing was used to profile the TCR beta-chain CDR3 region of every patient. Processing in the source paper ran as follows. CDR3 differences across clinicopathological groups were used to build a classifier for discriminating distant-metastatic papillary thyroid cancer patients. Repertoire diversity was assessed with the Shannon index, and tumor-blood repertoire similarity with the Morisita-Horn index. In-frame beta chains were kept once TCRdb had trimmed the public reads at Q25 with fastp and called clones with MiXCR. These V and J calls rely on TCRdb rather than the paper's analysis. This sample gives 45,000 to 60,000 clones in total; about a sixth of them show up just once. Together, the top ten hold under 3% of the sample.

This clonotype was sampled from a female donor with papillary thyroid cancer or a benign thyroid nodule (not recorded which). Some clones in this sample may be carry-over from other donors' samples. The rearranged segments are TRBV5-8 and TRBJ2-7, with 10 bases matching TRBD2. Sequencing used blood. The sequenced DNA: TGTGCCAGCAGCCGTACTAGCGGGATTAGAAACGAGCAGTACTTC. The resulting protein is CASSRTSGIRNEQYF. With the portions outside the CDR3 filled from the reference TRBV5-8 and TRBJ2-7 genes, the complete variable region becomes EAGVTQSPTHLIKTRGQQATLRCSPISGHTSVYWYQQALGLGLQFLLWYDEGEERNRGNFPPRFSGRQFPNYSSELNVNALELEDSALYLCASSRTSGIRNEQYFGPGTRLTVT.